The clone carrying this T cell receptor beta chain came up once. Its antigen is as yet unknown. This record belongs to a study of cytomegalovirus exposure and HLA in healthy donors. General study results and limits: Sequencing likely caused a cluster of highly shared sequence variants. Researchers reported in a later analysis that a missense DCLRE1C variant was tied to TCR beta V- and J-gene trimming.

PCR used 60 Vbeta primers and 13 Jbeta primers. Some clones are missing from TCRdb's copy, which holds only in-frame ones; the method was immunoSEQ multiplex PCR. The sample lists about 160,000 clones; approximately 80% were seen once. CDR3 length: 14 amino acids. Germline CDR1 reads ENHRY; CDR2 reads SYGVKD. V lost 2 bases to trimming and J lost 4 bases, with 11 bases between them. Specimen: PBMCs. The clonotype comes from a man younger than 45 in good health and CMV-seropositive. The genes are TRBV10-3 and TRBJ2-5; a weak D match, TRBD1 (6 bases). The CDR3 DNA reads TGTGCCATCAGTGAGGGCAGGGGCGGAGAGACCCAGTACTTC. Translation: CAISEGRGGETQYF.